This T cell receptor (beta chain) came from a study of T cell repertoires in cytomegalovirus infection. About the research overall: An indication of both CMV infection and matching HLA type came from public TCR beta signatures.

This CDR3 is 15 amino acids long. With 6 bases removed from V and 3 bases from J, the gap between germline ends came to 18 bases. Germline V lookup: CDR1 DFQATT, CDR2 SNEGSKA (reference sequence). TCRdb processed the reads anew with MiXCR; each CDR3 protein has one entry. The repertoire consists of approximately 400,000 distinct CDR3 sequences, with under 40% occurring once and the leading ten covering roughly 15%. The study's findings and limits: Identification of carriers of CMV plus the relevant HLA was performed using cumulative public TCR beta family frequency. Predominance within the ex vivo response was attributable to HLA-C-restricted CMV-specific TCR beta clonotypes.

Details on this clonotype: Its antigen is undetermined.

The chain carries TRBV20-1 and TRBJ1-5; no reliable D call. Specimen: PBMCs. This sequence originates from a human donor in good health (CMV status not recorded). Some clones in this sample may be carry-over from other donors' samples. CDR3 sequence reads: CSATESLGYNQPQHF. The CDR3 region has the DNA TGCAGTGCCACAGAATCCTTAGGGTACAATCAGCCCCAGCATTTT.